Each of the 10 T cell receptor beta chains below was sequenced from the same sample in a study of blood T cells in healthy people across ages. A second roughly 6 to 11 cycle PCR used barcoded and J-beta primers. Using its own MiXCR run on the 5' RACE reads, TCRdb lists one record per CDR3 protein. The table includes more than 650,000 distinct CDR3 sequences, about a fifth detected once. Sequences were obtained from blood. These TCRs come from a man aged 65 to 85 in good health.

The chain uses TRBV29-1 and TRBJ2-5; 9 bases match TRBD2. The trim removed 4 bases at V and 2 bases at J, leaving 5 bases unmatched. The CDR3 loop spans 14 amino acids. Per germline, CDR1 SQVTM and CDR2 ANQGSEA. Here the CDR3 reads CSVGLAGTQETQYF. CDR3 sequence (DNA): TGCAGCGTTGGGCTAGCGGGAACTCAAGAGACCCAGTACTTC.

This chain connects TRBV29-1 to TRBJ2-5; a possible D gene is TRBD1 (6 bases). The CDR3 loop spans 14 amino acids. Germline CDR1 reads SQVTM; CDR2 reads ANQGSEA. The V and J ends lost 2 bases and 4 bases respectively, with 14 bases between them. CDR3 loop: CSVERSGVAETQYF. CDR3 coding DNA: TGCAGCGTTGAAAGGTCAGGGGTTGCAGAGACCCAGTACTTC. Full variable domain (remainder filled in from reference TRBV29-1 and TRBJ2-5): SAVISQKPSRDICQRGTSLTIQCQVDSQVTMMFWYRQQPGQSLTLIATANQGSEATYESGFVIDKFPISRPNLTFSTLTVSNMSPEDSSIYLCSVERSGVAETQYFGPGTRLLVL.

The rearrangement links TRBV29-1 to TRBJ2-1; 8 bases align to TRBD2. Germline V lookup: CDR1 SQVTM, CDR2 ANQGSEA. The CDR3 has 16 amino acids. Trimming cost V 2 bases and J 10 bases; bases outside gene matches: 16. The chain's CDR3 is CSVEPPWRGVISEQFF. CDR3 bases: TGCAGCGTTGAACCTCCTTGGCGGGGGGTAATTAGCGAGCAGTTCTTC.

This chain joins TRBV29-1 and TRBJ2-1; 11 nucleotides match TRBD2. The J segment lost 5 bases and the V segment lost 8 bases, leaving 2 bases of the junction unmatched. The length of the CDR3 is 12 residues. Germline assignment: CDR1 SQVTM and CDR2 ANQGSEA. DNA of the CDR3: TGCAGCTTTAGCGGGAGGGACAATGAGCAGTTCTTC. Translated: CSFSGRDNEQFF.

This clonotype was observed at least ten times. The chain carries TRBV11-2 and TRBJ2-5; 8 nucleotides line up with TRBD1. The V segment lost 5 bases and the J segment 4 bases; nucleotides outside the gene matches: 6. Germline V lookup: CDR1 SGHAT, CDR2 FQNNGV. CDR3 length equals 14 residues. CDR3 DNA: TGTGCCAGCAGCCCTCAGACAGGGGCAGAGACCCAGTACTTC. It encodes CASSPQTGAETQYF. Based on the CDR3 plus reference TRBV11-2 and TRBJ2-5, the full variable domain is EAGVAQSPRYKIIEKRQSVAFWCNPISGHATLYWYQQILGQGPKLLIQFQNNGVVDDSQLPKDRFSAERLKGVDSTLKIQPAKLEDSAVYLCASSPQTGAETQYFGPGTRLLVL.

The V call is TRBV7-8, the J call TRBJ2-5; no reliable D call. Germline V gene lookup returns CDR1 SGHVS and CDR2 FQNEAQ. Trimming left V 4 bases short and J 5 bases short, with 11 bases between. The CDR3 has 13 residues. This CDR3 reads CASSSTSYETQYF. CDR3 in DNA: TGTGCCAGCAGCTCTACCTCCTACGAGACCCAGTACTTC.

This clonotype was picked up a small number of times. The gene calls are TRBV3-1 and TRBJ1-3; weak D call: TRBD1 (5 bases). The CDR3 runs 15 residues. Germline V lookup: CDR1 LGHDT, CDR2 YNNKEL (reference sequence). Trimming removed 6 bases at V and 4 bases at J, with 16 bases between. The CDR3 DNA reads as TGTGCCAGCAGACCCAGGGACGGTTCGGGAAACACCATATATTTT. This translates into CASRPRDGSGNTIYF.

Concerning this clonotype itself: A much larger clone lies a single base off, so this may be a read error. The chain links TRBV3-1 to TRBJ1-2; D gene uncertain. The germline gives CDR1 LGHDT, CDR2 YNNKEL (reference sequence). The CDR3 sequence is 14 residues long. Trimming pared 0 bases from V and 4 bases from J, leaving 9 bases between. CDR3: CASSQDRGSYGYTF. As DNA, the CDR3 is TGTGCCAGCAGCCAAGATAGAGGGAGCTATGGCTACACCTTC.

At least ten counts were recorded for this clonotype. The chain couples TRBV6-6 to TRBJ1-1, with D hard to call. Trimming stripped 2 bases from V and 6 bases from J, with 13 bases between. The CDR3 covers 14 residues. The germline gives CDR1 MNHNY, CDR2 SVGAGI (reference sequence). The CDR3: CASSYGNGPAEAFF. The DNA of the CDR3 is TGTGCCAGCAGTTACGGTAACGGCCCCGCTGAAGCTTTCTTT.

In this sample, this clonotype turned up a few times. V and J are TRBV20-1 and TRBJ1-5, with D perhaps TRBD1 (6 bases). Germline V gene sequence: CDR1 DFQATT, CDR2 SNEGSKA (reference sequence). Trimming pared 6 bases from V and 4 bases from J, leaving 10 bases between. The CDR3 extends over 12 amino acids. Here the CDR3 reads CSAGQMNQPQHF. The CDR3, as DNA: TGCAGTGCAGGACAGATGAATCAGCCCCAGCATTTT.